The 21 T cell receptor beta chains presented below share a single source sample, sequenced in a study of blood T cell repertoires in COVID-19. Clones were read by immunoSEQ multiplex PCR, and TCRdb kept only the in-frame ones, dropping some. The table records around 300,000 clones, less than 90% of them present only once. Sample: PBMCs or T cells enriched from blood (not recorded which). These receptor sequences come from a woman in her 50s who had recovered from COVID-19.

The chain couples TRBV6-5 to TRBJ1-1; weak D call: TRBD1 (5 bases). CDR3 length: 16 residues. V was cut by 0 bases and J by 1 base, with 12 bases left in between. The germline V gene encodes CDR1 MNHEY and CDR2 SVGAGI. The CDR3 bases are TGTGCCAGCAGTTACTCGAGTATGGGGGGGAACACTGAAGCTTTCTTT. This encodes CASSYSSMGGNTEAFF.

This chain links TRBV7-2 with TRBJ2-7, with TRBD2 as a possible D gene (6 bases). V was clipped by 1 base and J by 6 bases, with 13 bases between them. This CDR3 has 14 amino acids. The germline gives CDR1 SGHTA, CDR2 FQGNSA. For the CDR3, the DNA is TGTGCCAGCAGCTTAGTTCGGGGGTTTAGCGAGCAGTACTTC. Protein: CASSLVRGFSEQYF.

This clone was seen only a few times. The gene calls are TRBV29-1 and TRBJ2-3; tentatively, D is TRBD2 (6 bases). The CDR3 totals 13 residues. CDR1 and CDR2 from the germline V gene are SQVTM and ANQGSEA. V lost 6 bases and J lost 2, with 12 bases in between. This chain's CDR3 is CSVTGTYTDTQYF. The DNA of the CDR3 is TGCAGCGTCACCGGGACTTACACAGATACGCAGTATTTT.

The sample holds one count of this clone. The chain recombines TRBV27 with TRBJ1-5; D is perhaps TRBD1 (5 bases). Germline lookup yields CDR1 MNHEY and CDR2 SMNVEV (reference sequence). The CDR3 loop spans 16 amino acids. V was clipped by 3 bases and J by 3 bases, with 15 bases between them. CDR3 in amino acids: CASSLPQGTVNQPQHF. The CDR3 coding sequence is TGTGCCAGCAGTTTGCCCCAGGGAACGGTCAATCAGCCCCAGCATTTT.

The chain employs TRBV3-1 (or the pseudogene TRBV3-2) and TRBJ2-1, with D perhaps matching TRBD1 (7 bases). The germline gives CDR1 LGHDT, CDR2 YNNKEL (reference sequence). CDR3 length equals 16 residues. Between the trimmed V and J ends, which lost 2 bases and 2 bases, there was a span of 13 bases. The CDR3 protein is CASSQRGRDPYNEQFF. For the CDR3, the DNA is TGTGCCAGCAGCCAAAGGGGGCGGGACCCCTACAATGAGCAGTTCTTC.

The gene calls are TRBV9 and TRBJ1-3; the D gene is possibly TRBD1 (6 bases). The CDR3 consists of 18 residues. Trimming cost V 3 bases and J 0 bases, with 19 bases left between them. Per germline, CDR1 SGDLS and CDR2 YYNGEE. The CDR3 protein is CASSDDRDKLSSGNTIYF. The CDR3, as DNA: TGTGCCAGCAGCGATGACCGGGACAAACTTAGCTCTGGAAACACCATATATTTT.

CDR3 bases: TGTGCCAGCAGTTTATTACAATACTATGGCTACACCTTC. Protein sequence: CASSLLQYYGYTF. The chain carries TRBV28 and TRBJ1-2, with D unresolved. V gave up 1 base and J gave up 3 bases, with 6 bases separating them. The germline gives CDR1 MDHEN, CDR2 SYDVKM. The CDR3 runs to 13 residues.

The chain uses TRBV5-4 and TRBJ1-1, with a possible D match to TRBD1 (5 bases). Germline loops: CDR1 SGHNT, CDR2 YYREEE (reference sequence). The V end was cut by 3 bases, the J end by 3 bases, with 12 bases between. The CDR3 sequence is 14 residues long. In DNA form, the CDR3 reads TGTGCCAGCAGCTCAGACAGATCATACACTGAAGCTTTCTTT. Residues: CASSSDRSYTEAFF.

The chain has TRBV5-1 and TRBJ1-2; maybe TRBD1 (5 bases). CDR3 length equals 15 residues. Germline assignment: CDR1 SGHRS and CDR2 YFSETQ. V lost 4 bases and J 4 bases, leaving 17 bases between the germline ends. The DNA of the CDR3 is TGCGCCAGCAGCGTCTCGGGGGAGGGGTTCTATGGCTACACCTTC. Its translation is CASSVSGEGFYGYTF.

This clone was counted a few times. The rearrangement links TRBV11-3 to TRBJ2-1, with a possible D match to TRBD1 (5 bases). Between the trimmed V and J ends, which lost 6 bases and 5 bases, there was a span of 11 bases. CDR3 length: 13 amino acids. CDR1 SGHNT and CDR2 YENEEA come from the germline V gene. CDR3 residues: CASSGARDNEQFF. The CDR3 DNA sequence: TGTGCCAGCAGTGGGGCTAGGGACAATGAGCAGTTCTTC.

A remark on this clone: This sample also contains other DNA sequences that code for the same CDR3. The chain joins TRBV29-1 to TRBJ2-7; TRBD2 matches 10 bases. V shed 4 bases and J 1 base; nucleotides not matched to a gene: 1. CDR1 SQVTM and CDR2 ANQGSEA come from the germline V gene. The CDR3 consists of 13 residues. The CDR3, as DNA: TGCAGCGTTGGGACTAGCGGATCCTACGAGCAGTACTTC. Translating it yields CSVGTSGSYEQYF.

The chain uses TRBV6-2 or TRBV6-3 and TRBJ1-5, with 9 bases fitting TRBD1. With V trimmed by 5 bases and J by 6 bases, 8 bases remained unmatched. Germline V gene data show CDR1 as MNHEY and CDR2 as SVGEGT. The CDR3 extends over 15 amino acids. This chain's CDR3 is CASSKDRGIGQPQHF. The CDR3 DNA sequence: TGTGCCAGCAGTAAAGACAGGGGGATCGGTCAGCCCCAGCATTTT.

This CDR3 reads CASSLNNGPQHF. Written as DNA, the CDR3 is TGTGCCAGCAGCTTAAATAACGGGCCCCAGCATTTT. V and J are TRBV7-8 and TRBJ1-5; the D is unclear. The CDR3 is 12 residues long. V was trimmed by 2 bases and J by 9 bases, leaving 8 bases between them. Germline lookup yields CDR1 SGHVS and CDR2 FQNEAQ. Full variable domain (missing parts from reference TRBV7-8 and TRBJ1-5): GAGVSQSPRYKVAKRGQDVALRCDPISGHVSLFWYQQALGQGPEFLTYFQNEAQLDKSGLPSDRFFAERPEGSVSTLKIQRTQQEDSAVYLCASSLNNGPQHFGDGTRLSIL.

The chain carries TRBV5-1 and TRBJ1-1; 9 bases line up with TRBD1. J gave up 4 bases and V 3 bases, and 4 bases lay outside the gene matches. CDR1 and CDR2 from the germline V gene are SGHRS and YFSETQ. The CDR3 has 14 residues. The CDR3 DNA reads TGCGCCAGCAGCTCCATGACAGGGGGCACTGAAGCTTTCTTT. Protein: CASSSMTGGTEAFF. Looking up the rest from reference TRBV5-1 and TRBJ1-1 gives the full variable domain: KAGVTQTPRYLIKTRGQQVTLSCSPISGHRSVSWYQQTPGQGLQFLFEYFSETQRNKGNFPGRFSGRQFSNSRSEMNVSTLELGDSALYLCASSSMTGGTEAFFGQGTRLTVV.

This chain connects TRBV6-5 to TRBJ1-6, with D unclear. This CDR3 contains 16 residues. Germline V CDR1 and CDR2: MNHEY, SVGAGI. Trimming took 0 bases from V and 6 from J, leaving 12 bases between them. The CDR3 protein is CASSYSRDSTNSPLHF. Here the CDR3 DNA reads TGTGCCAGCAGTTACTCGCGGGATAGCACTAATTCACCCCTCCACTTT.

This clone has more than one count but fewer than ten. The V and J genes are TRBV9 and TRBJ1-3, with 7 bases identical to TRBD1. The V gene end was trimmed by 6 bases and the J gene end by 2 bases; junction bases not matched to a gene: 5. The CDR3 extends over 14 amino acids. CDR1 and CDR2 (germline): SGDLS, YYNGEE. The chain's CDR3 is CASNDDRAGNTIYF. CDR3 DNA: TGTGCCAGCAACGACGACAGGGCTGGAAACACCATATATTTT.

This chain joins TRBV9 and TRBJ2-5; 7 bases line up with TRBD2. V was clipped by 3 bases and J by 5 bases; unmatched bases: 7. The CDR3 has 14 residues. Germline assignment: CDR1 SGDLS and CDR2 YYNGEE. Written as DNA, the CDR3 is TGTGCCAGCAGCGGCCGGGGGGACGGGGAGACCCAGTACTTC. This encodes CASSGRGDGETQYF.

This chain connects TRBV3-1 (or the pseudogene TRBV3-2) to TRBJ1-6, with D possibly TRBD1 on 6 matching bases. Germline CDR1 is LGHDT and CDR2 is YNNKEL (reference sequence). Trimming shortened V by 5 bases and J by 5 bases, and 7 bases separated the two germline ends. The CDR3 has 13 amino acids. The CDR3 DNA reads TGTGCCAGCAGCGGACAGAATAATTCACCCCTCCACTTT. It is translated as CASSGQNNSPLHF.

The V gene is TRBV3-1 (or the pseudogene TRBV3-2), the J gene TRBJ2-1; maybe TRBD2 (6 bases). CDR3 size: 11 residues. Trimming shortened V by 3 bases and J by 14 bases, and 11 bases separated the two germline ends. The V gene's germline CDR1 is LGHDT and CDR2 YNNKEL (reference sequence). The CDR3 DNA sequence: TGTGCCAGCAGCCATAGCGGCTTGGAGTTCTTC. Protein sequence: CASSHSGLEFF.

V and J are TRBV6-4 and TRBJ2-7, with 11 bases matching TRBD2. This CDR3 region has 15 residues. CDR1 and CDR2 from the germline V gene are MRHNA and SNTAGT. With 4 bases clipped from V and 4 bases from J, the junction kept 6 bases outside the gene matches. The CDR3 loop is CASSGPRTSGYEQYF. CDR3 sequence (DNA): TGTGCCAGCAGTGGCCCCCGGACTAGCGGGTACGAGCAGTACTTC.

V and J are TRBV12-3 or TRBV12-4 and TRBJ1-2; D not certain. The CDR3 is 13 amino acids. V dropped 2 bases and J dropped 8 bases, with 12 bases sitting between them. This CDR3 reads CASSLKGMRGYTF. The DNA of the CDR3 is TGTGCCAGCAGTTTAAAAGGAATGAGGGGCTACACCTTC.